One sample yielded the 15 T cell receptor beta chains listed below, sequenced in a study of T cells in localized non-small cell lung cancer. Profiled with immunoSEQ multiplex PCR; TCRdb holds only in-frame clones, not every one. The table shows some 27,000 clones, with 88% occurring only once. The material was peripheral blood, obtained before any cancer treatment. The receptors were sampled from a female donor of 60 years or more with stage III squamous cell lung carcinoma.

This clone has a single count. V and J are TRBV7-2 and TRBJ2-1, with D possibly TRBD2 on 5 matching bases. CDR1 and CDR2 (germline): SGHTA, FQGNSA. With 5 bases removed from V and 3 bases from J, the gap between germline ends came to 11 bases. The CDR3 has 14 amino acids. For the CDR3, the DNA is TGTGCCAGCAGCCAAGGTACTAGCTACAATGAGCAGTTCTTC. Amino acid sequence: CASSQGTSYNEQFF.

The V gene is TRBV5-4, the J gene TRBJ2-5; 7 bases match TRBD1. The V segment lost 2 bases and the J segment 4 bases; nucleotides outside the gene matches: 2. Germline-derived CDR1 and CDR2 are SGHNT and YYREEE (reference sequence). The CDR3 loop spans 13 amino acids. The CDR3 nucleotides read TGTGCCAGCAGCTTTCCAGGGGGAGAGACCCAGTACTTC. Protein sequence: CASSFPGGETQYF.

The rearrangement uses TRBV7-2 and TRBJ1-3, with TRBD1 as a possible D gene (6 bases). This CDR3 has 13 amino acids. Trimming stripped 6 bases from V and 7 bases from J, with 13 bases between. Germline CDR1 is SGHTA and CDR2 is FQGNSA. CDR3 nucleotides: TGTGCCAGCAGACAGGGCTGGGGTAACACCATATATTTT. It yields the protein CASRQGWGNTIYF.

This chain's CDR3 is CASSRFGGGPVGYEQYF. The CDR3 DNA reads as TGTGCCAGCAGTCGTTTCGGGGGAGGGCCGGTAGGATACGAGCAGTACTTC. This chain joins TRBV27 and TRBJ2-7, with 7 bases identical to TRBD2. Germline CDR1 MNHEY, CDR2 SMNVEV (reference sequence). Unmatched junction bases numbered 17, after V lost 5 bases and J lost 4 bases. The CDR3 is 17 residues long.

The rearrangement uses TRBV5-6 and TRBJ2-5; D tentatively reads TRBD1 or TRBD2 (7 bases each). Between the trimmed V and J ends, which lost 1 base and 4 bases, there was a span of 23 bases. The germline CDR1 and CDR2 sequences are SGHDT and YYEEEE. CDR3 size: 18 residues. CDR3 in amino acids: CASSLLGQGGFGSETQYF. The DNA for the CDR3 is TGTGCCAGCAGCTTGCTGGGTCAGGGGGGGTTTGGGTCAGAGACCCAGTACTTC.

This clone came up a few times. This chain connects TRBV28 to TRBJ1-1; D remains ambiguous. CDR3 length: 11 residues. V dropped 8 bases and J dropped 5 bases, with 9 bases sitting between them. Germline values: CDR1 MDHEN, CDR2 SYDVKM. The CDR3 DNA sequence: TGTGCCAGCCAACTTCGGACTGAAGCTTTCTTT. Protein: CASQLRTEAFF. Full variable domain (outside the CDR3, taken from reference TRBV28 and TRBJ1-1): DVKVTQSSRYLVKRTGEKVFLECVQDMDHENMFWYRQDPGLGLRLIYFSYDVKMKEKGDIPEGYSVSREKKERFSLILESASTNQTSMYLCASQLRTEAFFGQGTRLTVV.

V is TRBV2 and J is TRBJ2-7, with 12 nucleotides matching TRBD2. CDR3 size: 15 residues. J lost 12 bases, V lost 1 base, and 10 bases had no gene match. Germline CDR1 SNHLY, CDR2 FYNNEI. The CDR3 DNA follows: TGTGCCAGCAGTGAAGGGCTAGCGGGAGGGCCCGTCCGGTACTTC. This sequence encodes CASSEGLAGGPVRYF.

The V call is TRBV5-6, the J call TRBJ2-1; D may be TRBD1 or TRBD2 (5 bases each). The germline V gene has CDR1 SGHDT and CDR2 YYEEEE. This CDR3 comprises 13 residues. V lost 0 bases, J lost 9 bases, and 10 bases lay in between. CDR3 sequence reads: CASSLEGGGEQFF. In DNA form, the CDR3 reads TGTGCCAGCAGCTTGGAAGGTGGGGGTGAGCAGTTCTTC. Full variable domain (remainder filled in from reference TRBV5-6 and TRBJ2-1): DAGVTQSPTHLIKTRGQQVTLRCSPKSGHDTVSWYQQALGQGPQFIFQYYEEEERQRGNFPDRFSGHQFPNYSSELNVNALLLGDSALYLCASSLEGGGEQFFGPGTRLTVL.

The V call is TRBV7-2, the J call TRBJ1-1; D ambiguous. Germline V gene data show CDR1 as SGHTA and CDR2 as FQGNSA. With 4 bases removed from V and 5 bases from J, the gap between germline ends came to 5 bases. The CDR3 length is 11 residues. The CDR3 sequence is CASSSQTEAFF. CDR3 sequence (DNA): TGTGCCAGCAGCTCCCAAACTGAAGCTTTCTTT.

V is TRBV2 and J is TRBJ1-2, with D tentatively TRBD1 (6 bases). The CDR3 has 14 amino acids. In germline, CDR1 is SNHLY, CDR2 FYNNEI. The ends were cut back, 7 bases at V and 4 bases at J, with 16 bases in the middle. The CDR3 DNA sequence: TGTGCCAGCACAAATGGGGGGCAAGGCTATGGCTACACCTTC. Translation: CASTNGGQGYGYTF. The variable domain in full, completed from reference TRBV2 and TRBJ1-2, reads EPEVTQTPSHQVTQMGQEVILRCVPISNHLYFYWYRQILGQKVEFLVSFYNNEISEKSEIFDDQFSVERPDGSNFTLKIRSTKLEDSAMYFCASTNGGQGYGYTFGSGTRLTVV.

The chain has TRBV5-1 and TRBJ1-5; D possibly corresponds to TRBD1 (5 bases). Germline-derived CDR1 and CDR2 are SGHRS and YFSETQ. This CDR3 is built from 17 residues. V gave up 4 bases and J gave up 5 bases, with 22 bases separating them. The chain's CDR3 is CASSPLPKGPTHQPQHF. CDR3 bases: TGCGCCAGCAGCCCCTTACCCAAGGGACCGACCCATCAGCCCCAGCATTTT. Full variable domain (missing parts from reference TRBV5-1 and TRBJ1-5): KAGVTQTPRYLIKTRGQQVTLSCSPISGHRSVSWYQQTPGQGLQFLFEYFSETQRNKGNFPGRFSGRQFSNSRSEMNVSTLELGDSALYLCASSPLPKGPTHQPQHFGDGTRLSIL.

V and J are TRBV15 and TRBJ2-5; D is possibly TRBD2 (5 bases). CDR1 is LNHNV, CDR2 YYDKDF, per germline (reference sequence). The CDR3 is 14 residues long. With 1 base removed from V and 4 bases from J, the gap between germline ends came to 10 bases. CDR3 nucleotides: TGTGCCACCAGCAGAGGCGGCCGGGGAGAGACCCAGTACTTC. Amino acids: CATSRGGRGETQYF.

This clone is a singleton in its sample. The CDR3 sequence is CASSDDRVSGNTIYF. Written as DNA, the CDR3 is TGCGCCAGCAGCGACGACAGGGTCTCTGGAAACACCATATATTTT. This chain joins TRBV5-1 and TRBJ1-3; 7 nucleotides align to TRBD1. V shed 4 bases, J shed 0 bases, and the junction held 4 bases outside the gene matches. This CDR3 contains 15 residues. CDR1 is SGHRS, CDR2 YFSETQ, per germline.

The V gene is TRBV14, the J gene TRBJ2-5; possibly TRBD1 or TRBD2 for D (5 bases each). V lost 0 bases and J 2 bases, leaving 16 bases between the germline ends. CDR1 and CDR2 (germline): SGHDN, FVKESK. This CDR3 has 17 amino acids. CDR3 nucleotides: TGTGCCAGCAGCCAAGATCTGGGGACGGGGATACAAGAGACCCAGTACTTC. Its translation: CASSQDLGTGIQETQYF.

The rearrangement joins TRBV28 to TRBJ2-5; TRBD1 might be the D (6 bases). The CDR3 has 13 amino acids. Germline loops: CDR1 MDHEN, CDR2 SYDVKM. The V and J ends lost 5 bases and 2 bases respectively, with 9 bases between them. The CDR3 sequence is CASSKDRQETQYF. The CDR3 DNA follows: TGTGCCAGCAGTAAGGACAGACAAGAGACCCAGTACTTC.